The clone carrying this T cell receptor beta chain came up many times. Antigen specificity is unknown. The read finishes 3 residues shy of the CDR3 end, and the germline J gene is used to complete it. Only in-frame clones appear in the TCRdb table, and some are missing; sequencing was by immunoSEQ multiplex PCR. The sample contains more than 65,000 clones, none of them singletons. The entry originates in a study of T cell clonality in common variable immunodeficiency. Study-level findings and limits: Compared with controls, CVID subjects had fewer shared TCRbeta clones. The cause of increased CVID clonality remains unclear without subpopulation sequencing.

This CDR3 has 12 amino acids. Per the germline V gene, CDR1 is SGHTA and CDR2 is FQGNSA. V lost 5 bases and J 9 bases, leaving 11 bases between the germline ends. The V and J genes are TRBV7-2 and TRBJ2-4, with D perhaps matching TRBD2 (5 bases). This receptor was taken from a person between 18 and 75 years old in good health. The source material was peripheral blood mononuclear cells. CDR3 sequence reads: CASSQRRGIQYF. CDR3 DNA, as far as it was read: TGTGCCAGCAGCCAACGACGGGGCATT.